The 21 T cell receptor beta chains below come from one sample, sequenced in a study of identical twins (dated by TCRdb to about 2016). The library was generated by 5' RACE. The instrument was an Illumina HiSeq 2000. TCRdb trimmed public reads at Q25 via fastp, called clones via MiXCR and kept in-frame beta chains. For every CDR3 protein sequence, its rows merge into one entry that carries the most common genes and DNA. This sample lists under 300,000 distinct CDR3 sequences; approximately 8.3% were detected once. The top ten constitute 3% to 3.5% of the sample. These data are also associated with another study on yellow fever vaccine responses in identical twins.

Sequenced: CD8+ T cells sorted from blood. Source of these receptors: a woman younger than 30 in good health.

This clonotype was observed many times. The CDR3 DNA sequence: TGCGCCAGCAGCTTGGTGGCCACCAGCAATGAGCAGTTCTTC. Protein: CASSLVATSNEQFF. The rearrangement joins TRBV5-1 to TRBJ2-1; the D is unclear. There are 14 residues in the CDR3. V lost 0 bases and J 6 bases, leaving 10 bases between the germline ends. Germline lookup yields CDR1 SGHRS and CDR2 YFSETQ.

This clonotype was detected a few times. CDR3 region: CASSTSVDTQYF. CDR3 nucleotide sequence: TGTGCCAGCAGTACGAGCGTCGATACGCAGTATTTT. V is TRBV7-9 and J is TRBJ2-3; D is unresolved. V gave up 6 bases and J gave up 6 bases, with 10 bases separating them. The germline gives CDR1 SEHNR, CDR2 FQNEAQ (reference sequence). This CDR3 is built from 12 residues.

V usage is TRBV27 and J usage is TRBJ2-7; TRBD2 matches at 9 bases. The CDR3 consists of 15 residues. Losses at the gene ends were 3 bases for V and 3 bases for J; bases not matched to a gene: 6. The germline V gene encodes CDR1 MNHEY and CDR2 SMNVEV (reference sequence). CDR3 bases: TGTGCCAGCAGTTTGAGTAGCGGGGGATTCTACGAGCAGTACTTC. Translation gives CASSLSSGGFYEQYF.

This clonotype was observed a few times. The genes are TRBV10-1 and TRBJ2-1, with 9 bases lining up with TRBD2. J gave up 10 bases and V 6 bases, and 1 base lay outside the gene matches. Per germline, CDR1 WNHNN and CDR2 SYGVQD (reference sequence). This CDR3 comprises 11 residues. In DNA form, the CDR3 reads TGCGCCAGCAGGAGCGGGGGGGAGCAGTTCTTC. Protein sequence: CASRSGGEQFF.

This clonotype was found many times. The chain combines TRBV4-1 with TRBJ2-1, with D perhaps matching TRBD2 (6 bases). The CDR3 is 16 amino acids. V was trimmed by 0 bases and J by 5 bases, leaving 14 bases between them. Looked up from germline, CDR1 is MGHRA and CDR2 is YSYEKL. CDR3 amino acids: CASSQELGLANNEQFF. Here the CDR3 DNA reads TGCGCCAGCAGCCAAGAATTGGGGCTAGCGAACAATGAGCAGTTCTTC.

Details on this clonotype: Since no conserved phenylalanine or tryptophan closes the CDR3, a read error is the likely cause. This chain links TRBV4-3 with TRBJ2-4; 11 bases map to TRBD1. Per the germline V gene, CDR1 is LGHNA and CDR2 is YSLEER. Losses at the gene ends were 1 base for V and 3 bases for J; bases not matched to a gene: 11. This CDR3 spans 19 amino acids. CDR3 bases: TGCGCCAGCAGCCAAGCGTGGACAGGGGGCCAGAGAGGCAAAAACATTCAGTACTCC. Its translation: CASSQAWTGGQRGKNIQYS.

The chain employs TRBV15 and TRBJ2-1; 8 nucleotides match TRBD1. The length of the CDR3 is 15 residues. Germline V CDR1 and CDR2: LNHNV, YYDKDF (reference sequence). V lost 6 bases, J lost 3 bases, and 7 bases stayed unmatched. As DNA, the CDR3 is TGTGCCACCAGTACAAATACAGGGGGCTACAATGAGCAGTTCTTC. Translated: CATSTNTGGYNEQFF.

This clonotype turned up a few times. V is TRBV6-2 or TRBV6-3 and J is TRBJ2-1, with TRBD1 matching 12 bases. This CDR3 is 14 amino acids long. Germline CDR1 and CDR2: MNHEY and SVGEGT. V shed 6 bases and J 6 bases; nucleotides not matched to a gene: 3. The CDR3 sequence: CASRMGQGANEQFF. DNA of the CDR3: TGTGCCAGCAGAATGGGACAGGGGGCCAATGAGCAGTTCTTC.

This clonotype was counted ten times or more. The chain carries TRBV7-9 and TRBJ2-7, with no clear D. Trimming left V 5 bases short and J 3 bases short, with 14 bases between. Germline V gives CDR1 SEHNR, CDR2 FQNEAQ (reference sequence). The CDR3 length is 14 residues. The CDR3: CASSHTSRIYEQYF. DNA for the CDR3: TGTGCCAGCAGCCACACAAGCAGGATCTACGAGCAGTACTTC.

This clonotype was seen at least ten times. The rearrangement links TRBV14 to TRBJ2-1; possibly TRBD2 for D (6 bases). CDR3 length: 16 amino acids. The ends were cut back, 1 base at V and 2 bases at J, with 12 bases in the middle. Germline lookup yields CDR1 SGHDN and CDR2 FVKESK. CDR3 coding DNA: TGTGCCAGCAGCCAAGGATCCAGCGGGCCCTACAATGAGCAGTTCTTC. Protein: CASSQGSSGPYNEQFF.

This clonotype occurred a few times. This chain links TRBV27 with TRBJ2-7, with 13 bases that match TRBD2. The V gene's germline CDR1 is MNHEY and CDR2 SMNVEV (reference sequence). V gave up 4 bases and J gave up 0 bases; unmatched junction bases: 3. The CDR3 spans 16 residues. The CDR3 loop is CASSSGLAGVSYEQYF. In nucleotides, the CDR3 is TGTGCCAGCAGTTCTGGACTAGCGGGAGTCTCCTACGAGCAGTACTTC.

This clonotype came up a few times. The V and J genes are TRBV4-1 and TRBJ1-2, with 10 nucleotides matching TRBD1. Germline V gives CDR1 MGHRA, CDR2 YSYEKL. Trimming removed 3 bases from V and 5 bases from J; junction bases left unmatched: 6. The CDR3 is 15 amino acids. The CDR3 region has the DNA TGCGCCAGCAGCCAGGATGGACAGGGGGAATATGGCTACACCTTC. Its translation is CASSQDGQGEYGYTF.

The CDR3 DNA sequence: TGTGCCTGGTTGGCGGTCGGGGCGGAGACCCAGTACTTC. The encoded protein is CAWLAVGAETQYF. The chain is built from TRBV30 and TRBJ2-5; D is perhaps TRBD1 or TRBD2 (5 bases each). CDR1 GTSNPN and CDR2 SVGIG come from the germline V gene (reference sequence). The CDR3 has 13 residues. V was trimmed by 5 bases and J by 5 bases, leaving 15 bases between them.

The CDR3, as DNA: TGTGCCAGCAGCCCCCCGGAAATAGCGGGAGGCCAAGAGACCCAGTACTTC. This encodes CASSPPEIAGGQETQYF. The J gene is TRBJ2-5, the V gene TRBV11-2; 10 nucleotides agree with TRBD2. The CDR3 length is 17 residues. Trimming at V came to 5 bases and at J to 1 base, leaving 10 bases not matched to a gene. Germline CDR1 and CDR2: SGHAT and FQNNGV.

This clonotype occurred a few times. This sequence joins TRBV5-5 and TRBJ2-3; 7 bases fit TRBD1. CDR3 size: 13 residues. V shed 5 bases, J shed 3 bases, and the junction held 3 bases outside the gene matches. CDR1 and CDR2 from the germline V gene are SGHKS and YYEKEE (reference sequence). The CDR3 DNA sequence: TGTGCCAGCAGGGGACAGAATACAGATACGCAGTATTTT. Translation: CASRGQNTDTQYF.

The rearrangement uses TRBV5-6 and TRBJ2-4, with D tentatively TRBD1 (5 bases). The CDR3 is 13 amino acids. Germline values: CDR1 SGHDT, CDR2 YYEEEE. Trimming took 3 bases from V and 2 from J, leaving 6 bases between them. The CDR3 region has the DNA TGTGCCAGCAGCTCAGGGTCCAAAAACATTCAGTACTTC. This encodes CASSSGSKNIQYF. Full variable domain (missing parts from reference TRBV5-6 and TRBJ2-4): DAGVTQSPTHLIKTRGQQVTLRCSPKSGHDTVSWYQQALGQGPQFIFQYYEEEERQRGNFPDRFSGHQFPNYSSELNVNALLLGDSALYLCASSSGSKNIQYFGAGTRLSVL.

The chain links TRBV7-3 to TRBJ1-6; D gene unclear. The CDR3 length is 13 residues. V was clipped by 1 base and J by 9 bases, with 7 bases between them. The germline V gene encodes CDR1 SGHTA and CDR2 FQGTGA. The CDR3: CASSLIRSSPLHF. The CDR3 nucleotides read TGTGCCAGCAGCTTAATACGGTCTTCACCCCTCCACTTT.

This clonotype was recorded a few times. The J gene is TRBJ2-2, the V gene TRBV12-3 or TRBV12-4; weak D call: TRBD2 (7 bases). This CDR3 contains 14 residues. V was cut by 6 bases and J by 7 bases, with 15 bases left in between. The CDR3 protein is CASSFGGAHGELFF. In DNA form, the CDR3 reads TGTGCCAGCAGCTTTGGGGGGGCTCACGGGGAGCTGTTTTTT.

The rearrangement joins TRBV7-2 to TRBJ2-5, with D possibly called TRBD1 or TRBD2 (6 bases each). In germline, CDR1 is SGHTA, CDR2 FQGNSA. The CDR3 loop spans 14 amino acids. V was trimmed by 4 bases and J by 5 bases, leaving 14 bases between them. The CDR3 nucleotides read TGTGCCAGCAGCTGGCGGGACACCGTGGAGACCCAGTACTTC. This gives the protein CASSWRDTVETQYF.

There are many counts of this clonotype. V gene TRBV4-3 combines with J gene TRBJ2-3; D perhaps matches TRBD1 (5 bases). Germline loops: CDR1 LGHNA, CDR2 YSLEER. V was pared by 1 base and J by 0 bases, with 5 bases between. This CDR3 is built from 14 residues. CDR3 protein: CASSQGQSTDTQYF. The CDR3 DNA is TGCGCCAGCAGCCAAGGACAGAGCACAGATACGCAGTATTTT.

This clonotype was recorded at least ten times. This chain connects TRBV4-3 to TRBJ2-5, with D perhaps being TRBD1 or TRBD2 (7 bases each). Germline CDR1 is LGHNA and CDR2 is YSLEER. The CDR3 extends over 16 amino acids. Between the trimmed V and J ends, which lost 3 bases and 5 bases, there was a span of 19 bases. CDR3 nucleotides: TGCGCCAGCAGCCAGGGGGTGGGAGGGGGCGCCGAGACCCAGTACTTC. This codes for CASSQGVGGGAETQYF.